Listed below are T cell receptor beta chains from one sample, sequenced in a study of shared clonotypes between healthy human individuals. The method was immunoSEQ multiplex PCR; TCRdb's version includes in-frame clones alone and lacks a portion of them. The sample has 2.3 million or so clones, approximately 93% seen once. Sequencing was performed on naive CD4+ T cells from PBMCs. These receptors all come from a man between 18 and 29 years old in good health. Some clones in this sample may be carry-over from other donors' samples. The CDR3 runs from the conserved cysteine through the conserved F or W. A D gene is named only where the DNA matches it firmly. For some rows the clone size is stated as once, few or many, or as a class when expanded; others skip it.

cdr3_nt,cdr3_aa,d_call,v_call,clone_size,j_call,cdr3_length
TGTGCCAGCGGGGTGGAGGATCAGGTTCGAGGCTACACCTTC,CASGVEDQVRGYTF,.,TRBV7-9,once,TRBJ1-2,14
TGCAGCGCTGGTCCCGAGACCCAGTACTTC,CSAGPETQYF,.,TRBV29-1,once,TRBJ2-5,10
TGTGCCAGCAGCCCCGGGACAGCCGCCTCCTACGAGCAGTACTTC,CASSPGTAASYEQYF,TRBD1,TRBV28,.,TRBJ2-7,15
TGTGCCTGGAGTGGGGCCCACACTGAAGCTTTCTTT,CAWSGAHTEAFF,.,TRBV30,few,TRBJ1-1,12
TGTGCCAGCAGTTACTCGGATAGCGGGTCCGAGCAGTACTTC,CASSYSDSGSEQYF,TRBD2,TRBV6-6,.,TRBJ2-7,14
TGCGCCAGCAGCCCTCCGGGACAGGCATCCGAGCAGTACTTC,CASSPPGQASEQYF,TRBD1,TRBV5-1,.,TRBJ2-7,14
TGTGCCAGCAGTGAGGGACAGCCAAATGAAAAACTGTTTTTT,CASSEGQPNEKLFF,TRBD1,TRBV25-1,.,TRBJ1-4,14
TGTGCCAGCAGTGAGGGACTAGCGGGATGTACTAGCACAGATACGCAGTATTTT,CASSEGLAGCTSTDTQYF,TRBD2,TRBV6-4,.,TRBJ2-3,18
TGTGCCAGCAGCCGTGGACTAGCGGGCACTGCAGATACGCAGTATTTT,CASSRGLAGTADTQYF,TRBD2,TRBV11-3,once,TRBJ2-3,16
TGCAGCGGGAACAGGGGGGGGATGGATCCCCAGTACTTC,CSGNRGGMDPQYF,.,TRBV29-1,.,TRBJ2-5,13
TGCAGTGCTAGAGTGCAGGAAAAACTGTTTTTT,CSARVQEKLFF,.,TRBV20-1,.,TRBJ1-4,11
TGTGCCAGCAGCTTGATAGTCTCGGGGAGTAACTATGGCTACACCTTC,CASSLIVSGSNYGYTF,.,TRBV5-4,few,TRBJ1-2,16
TGTGCCACCAGCAGGACAGGAGCCTCTGGAAACACCATATATTTT,CATSRTGASGNTIYF,.,TRBV15,.,TRBJ1-3,15
TGCGCCAGCAGTGGGGACACAGATACGCAGTATTTT,CASSGDTDTQYF,.,TRBV10-2,.,TRBJ2-3,12
TGTGCCACCAGCCGCGGGACTAGCGGTTTCACAGATACGCAGTATTTT,CATSRGTSGFTDTQYF,TRBD2,TRBV15,.,TRBJ2-3,16
TGCGCCAGCACCGGACAGGGGGCTTTACGCACTGAAGCTTTCTTT,CASTGQGALRTEAFF,TRBD1,TRBV5-1,.,TRBJ1-1,15
TGTGCCAGCTCACCACAAGTAGCCCAGGGATCCGATGAGCAGTTCTTC,CASSPQVAQGSDEQFF,.,TRBV18,.,TRBJ2-1,16
TGTGCCAGCAGTTCCGCAGGGGAGAATGACGAGCAGTACTTC,CASSSAGENDEQYF,.,TRBV28,.,TRBJ2-7,14
TGTGCCAGCAGCTTACGGGCAGGGGGCCGAATCAATGAGCAGTTCTTC,CASSLRAGGRINEQFF,TRBD1,TRBV7-2,once,TRBJ2-1,16